This passage covers 20 T cell receptor beta chains from one sample sequenced in a study of cytotoxic CD8 clonotypes in ibrutinib-treated CLL. Measured with immunoSEQ multiplex PCR; TCRdb has only the in-frame clones, and not every one. The repertoire holds 70,000 to 80,000 clones, with 80% as singletons. Here the sequenced sample was PBMCs, taken at disease progression, from a patient treated with ibrutinib. The receptors were sampled from a human donor with chronic lymphocytic leukemia.

The chain links TRBV7-2 to TRBJ2-5; 11 nucleotides line up with TRBD1. Trimming took 6 bases from V and 4 from J; bases not matched to a gene: 4. Germline V gives CDR1 SGHTA, CDR2 FQGNSA. This CDR3 spans 14 amino acids. The CDR3 DNA reads as TGTGCCAGCAGTCGGGACAGGGGGACAGAGACCCAGTACTTC. Translated: CASSRDRGTETQYF.

This clone was seen a single time. The chain has TRBV21-1 and TRBJ2-7; TRBD2 is the table's D call, not checked against the DNA. TRBV21-1 is classified as a pseudogene. This CDR3 region has 16 residues. CDR3 sequence (DNA): TGTGCCAGCAGCAAGATCTTGCGGGGGGCTTCCTACGAGCAGTACTTC. Amino acids: CASSKILRGASYEQYF.

V usage is TRBV29-1 and J usage is TRBJ1-1, with a weak D call TRBD1 (5 bases). The CDR3 sequence is 12 residues long. Germline V lookup: CDR1 SQVTM, CDR2 ANQGSEA. Trimming pared 5 bases from V and 4 bases from J, leaving 11 bases between. The CDR3: CSVMAGGTEAFF. CDR3 coding DNA: TGCAGCGTTATGGCGGGGGGCACTGAAGCTTTCTTT.

The V gene is TRBV7-9, the J gene TRBJ1-1; no reliable D call. The CDR3 totals 14 residues. The V and J ends lost 5 bases and 1 base respectively, with 11 bases between them. Germline assignment: CDR1 SEHNR and CDR2 FQNEAQ (reference sequence). The chain's CDR3 is CASSRSQSNTEAFF. CDR3 sequence (DNA): TGTGCCAGCAGCAGATCTCAGTCGAACACTGAAGCTTTCTTT.

This sequence joins TRBV19 and TRBJ1-4; D gene ambiguous. The CDR3 totals 13 residues. Germline V gene lookup returns CDR1 LNHDA and CDR2 SQIVND (reference sequence). V lost 4 bases, J lost 5 bases, and 8 bases lay in between. The CDR3 region is CASSRRPNEKLFF. CDR3 nucleotides: TGTGCCAGTAGTAGACGGCCGAATGAAAAACTGTTTTTT.

The V call is TRBV7-9, the J call TRBJ2-7; 9 bases map to TRBD2. CDR3 length: 14 residues. Trimming took 2 bases from V and 1 from J; bases not matched to a gene: 0. Germline V gene sequence: CDR1 SEHNR, CDR2 FQNEAQ (reference sequence). CDR3 region: CASSLSGGSYEQYF. Written as DNA, the CDR3 is TGTGCCAGCAGCTTAAGCGGGGGGTCCTACGAGCAGTACTTC. Full variable domain (rest looked up from reference TRBV7-9 and TRBJ2-7): DTGVSQNPRHKITKRGQNVTFRCDPISEHNRLYWYRQTLGQGPEFLTYFQNEAQLEKSRLLSDRFSAERPKGSFSTLEIQRTEQGDSAMYLCASSLSGGSYEQYFGPGTRLTVT.

This chain joins TRBV11-3 and TRBJ2-5; D is unclear. The CDR3 is 13 residues long. Trimming cost V 3 bases and J 1 base, with 6 bases left between them. Germline CDR1 is SGHNT and CDR2 is YENEEA. CDR3 bases: TGTGCCAGCAGCTTCAGTGTCCAAGAGACCCAGTACTTC. The encoded protein is CASSFSVQETQYF.

The J gene is TRBJ2-1, the V gene TRBV4-2; D might be TRBD1 (5 bases). V lost 0 bases, J lost 5 bases, and 11 bases lay in between. The CDR3 extends over 15 amino acids. Germline CDR1 LGHNA, CDR2 YNFKEQ. CDR3 residues: CASSQDGARDNEQFF. Here the CDR3 DNA reads TGTGCCAGCAGCCAAGATGGGGCGAGAGACAATGAGCAGTTCTTC.

The chain employs TRBV27 and TRBJ1-5, with 7 positions matching TRBD1. There are 15 residues in the CDR3. Germline CDR1 reads MNHEY; CDR2 reads SMNVEV (reference sequence). J gave up 3 bases and V 4 bases, and 6 bases lay outside the gene matches. CDR3 DNA: TGTGCCAGCAGTTCCCTTAAGGGGGCCAATCAGCCCCAGCATTTT. Translation gives CASSSLKGANQPQHF.

The V and J genes are TRBV5-1 and TRBJ1-4, with D uncertain. The V and J ends lost 1 base and 1 base respectively, with 11 bases between them. The CDR3 spans 16 residues. Germline CDR1 SGHRS, CDR2 YFSETQ. CDR3 protein: CASSLSHGKTNEKLFF. In DNA form, the CDR3 reads TGCGCCAGCAGCTTGTCTCATGGGAAAACTAATGAAAAACTGTTTTTT.

The V call is TRBV18, the J call TRBJ2-3; TRBD2 matches at 12 bases. V gave up 3 bases and J gave up 0 bases; unmatched junction bases: 4. CDR3 length equals 17 residues. From germline, CDR1 is KGHSH and CDR2 LQKENI. CDR3 loop: CASSPSTSGSSTDTQYF. CDR3 sequence (DNA): TGTGCCAGCTCACCGTCGACTAGCGGGAGTAGCACAGATACGCAGTATTTT.

The chain is built from TRBV18 and TRBJ2-1, with D perhaps TRBD2 (5 bases). The CDR3 is 19 amino acids. Germline-derived CDR1 and CDR2 are KGHSH and LQKENI. V lost 6 bases, J lost 0 bases, and 24 bases lay in between. The CDR3 here is CASSRNLIRGSGSYNEQFF. The CDR3, as DNA: TGTGCCAGCTCCCGCAATCTCATCCGGGGAAGTGGCTCCTACAATGAGCAGTTCTTC.

Turning to this clone: A read error may produce the germline difference seen at one junction end. The chain employs TRBV2 and TRBJ2-3, with D maybe TRBD1 (5 bases). Germline V lookup: CDR1 SNHLY, CDR2 FYNNEI. This CDR3 has 11 amino acids. The CDR3 region is CVSSTGRAQYF. The CDR3 bases are TGTGTCAGCAGCACAGGTAGGGCGCAGTATTTT.

This chain links TRBV7-9 with TRBJ2-3; unclear D gene. The CDR3 runs to 12 residues. V was shortened by 1 base and J by 5 bases, with 4 bases between the two germline ends. CDR1 and CDR2 from the germline V gene are SEHNR and FQNEAQ (reference sequence). CDR3 nucleotide sequence: TGTGCCAGCAGCTTAGACGTAGATACGCAGTATTTT. The encoded protein is CASSLDVDTQYF. The full variable domain, its missing parts supplied by reference TRBV7-9 and TRBJ2-3, is DTGVSQNPRHKITKRGQNVTFRCDPISEHNRLYWYRQTLGQGPEFLTYFQNEAQLEKSRLLSDRFSAERPKGSFSTLEIQRTEQGDSAMYLCASSLDVDTQYFGPGTRLTVL.

J is TRBJ1-1 and V is TRBV5-1, with 9 nucleotides matching TRBD1. Germline CDR1 reads SGHRS; CDR2 reads YFSETQ. V shed 4 bases, J shed 5 bases, and the junction held 9 bases outside the gene matches. This CDR3 contains 15 residues. The CDR3 reads CASSLTGGARTEAFF. The CDR3 region has the DNA TGCGCCAGCAGCCTGACAGGGGGTGCGAGGACTGAAGCTTTCTTT.

In its sample, this clone was seen a few times. This CDR3 is CASTPGQGYNEQFF. The CDR3 DNA follows: TGTGCCAGTACACCTGGACAGGGATACAATGAGCAGTTCTTC. The chain has TRBV19 and TRBJ2-1; 8 bases fit TRBD1. The CDR3 has 14 residues. V dropped 7 bases and J dropped 4; count of bases not matched to a gene: 6. Germline V CDR1 and CDR2: LNHDA, SQIVND (reference sequence).

The rearrangement joins TRBV27 to TRBJ1-2; D is unresolved. V was pared by 5 bases and J by 3 bases, with 10 bases between. Germline values: CDR1 MNHEY, CDR2 SMNVEV (reference sequence). This CDR3 has 13 residues. The CDR3 sequence: CASSRTNHYGYTF. The CDR3 DNA follows: TGTGCCAGCAGTCGTACTAACCACTATGGCTACACCTTC.

The chain joins TRBV9 to TRBJ2-7; 10 bases align to TRBD2. The CDR3 is 15 amino acids. The ends lost 6 bases at V and 6 bases at J; junction bases unmatched: 12. Germline CDR1 reads SGDLS; CDR2 reads YYNGEE. The CDR3 DNA reads TGTGCCAGCACCCCCCACAGCGGGAGGGCCGTCGAGCAGTACTTC. The encoded protein is CASTPHSGRAVEQYF.

The chain couples TRBV7-3 to TRBJ1-2; 8 bases agree with TRBD1. The CDR3 contains 13 residues. With 4 bases clipped from V and 7 bases from J, the junction kept 5 bases outside the gene matches. Germline V gene sequence: CDR1 SGHTA, CDR2 FQGTGA. The CDR3 loop reads CASSSQTGAGYTF. CDR3 DNA: TGTGCCAGCAGCTCCCAGACAGGGGCTGGCTACACCTTC.

This clone appeared once. The chain combines TRBV19 with TRBJ2-7; perhaps D is TRBD1 or TRBD2 (5 bases each). This CDR3 is 14 amino acids long. The V and J ends lost 5 bases and 6 bases respectively, with 17 bases between them. Germline CDR1 is LNHDA and CDR2 is SQIVND (reference sequence). CDR3: CASSDPGRGFEQYF. As DNA, the CDR3 is TGTGCCAGTAGTGACCCGGGAAGGGGTTTCGAGCAGTACTTC.